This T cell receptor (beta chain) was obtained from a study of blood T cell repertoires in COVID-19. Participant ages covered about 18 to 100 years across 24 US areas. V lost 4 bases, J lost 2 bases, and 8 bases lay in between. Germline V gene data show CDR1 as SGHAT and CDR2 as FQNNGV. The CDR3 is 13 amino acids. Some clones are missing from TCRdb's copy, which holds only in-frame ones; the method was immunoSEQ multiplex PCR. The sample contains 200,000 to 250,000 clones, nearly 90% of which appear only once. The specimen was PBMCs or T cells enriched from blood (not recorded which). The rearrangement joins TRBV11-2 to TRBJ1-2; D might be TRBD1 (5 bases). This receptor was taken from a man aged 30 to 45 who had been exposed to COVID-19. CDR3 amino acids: CASSSGNNYGYTF. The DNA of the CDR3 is TGTGCCAGCAGCTCAGGGAACAACTATGGCTACACCTTC.